Following are 28 T cell receptor beta chains from one sample sequenced in a study of blood T cells in healthy people across ages. The second PCR ran about 6 to 11 cycles with a sample-barcoded 5' primer and J-beta primers. Using its own MiXCR run on the 5' RACE reads, TCRdb lists one record per CDR3 protein. The data show over 300,000 distinct CDR3 sequences, about 49% seen once. Input material: blood. The receptors shown here come from a man in his sixties in good health.

The gene calls are TRBV20-1 and TRBJ2-7; 8 positions agree with TRBD2. Germline V gene data show CDR1 as DFQATT and CDR2 as SNEGSKA (reference sequence). Germline trimming cut 7 bases from V and 2 bases from J; bases unmatched to any gene: 7. The CDR3 is 13 residues long. Here the CDR3 DNA reads TGCAGTGTCACCGGGGGGGGCCCCTACGAGCAGTACTTC. Its protein product is CSVTGGGPYEQYF.

V and J are TRBV6-2 or TRBV6-3 and TRBJ2-7; D might be TRBD2 (5 bases). Trimming removed 6 bases at V and 2 bases at J, with 20 bases between. The length of the CDR3 is 16 residues. Germline V CDR1 and CDR2: MNHEY, SVGEGT. CDR3 sequence: CASSSPHERQTYEQYF. CDR3 DNA sequence: TGTGCCAGCAGCTCCCCCCACGAGCGGCAAACCTACGAGCAGTACTTC.

J is TRBJ2-4 and V is TRBV10-3; D gene uncertain. This CDR3 region has 17 residues. V was shortened by 3 bases and J by 0 bases, with 15 bases between the two germline ends. CDR1 is ENHRY and CDR2 is SYGVKD in the germline V gene. DNA for the CDR3: TGTGCCATCAGTGACAGCCCTGACGTCCTAGCCAAAAACATTCAGTACTTC. Its translation is CAISDSPDVLAKNIQYF.

The V gene is TRBV6-2 or TRBV6-3, the J gene TRBJ2-6; no definite D call. The germline gives CDR1 MNHEY, CDR2 SVGEGT. The CDR3 runs 15 residues. Deletions cut 2 bases from V and 0 bases from J, with 5 bases between. The CDR3 DNA reads as TGTGCCAGCAGTTACACGAACTCTGGGGCCAACGTCCTGACTTTC. Amino acids: CASSYTNSGANVLTF.

The chain carries TRBV5-1 and TRBJ2-3; D is possibly TRBD1 (5 bases). Between the trimmed V and J ends, which lost 5 bases and 0 bases, there was a span of 16 bases. Germline V lookup: CDR1 SGHRS, CDR2 YFSETQ. The CDR3 is 16 residues long. CDR3: CASSVDIPGSTDTQYF. The DNA for the CDR3 is TGCGCCAGCAGTGTAGACATACCAGGGAGCACAGATACGCAGTATTTT. The variable domain in full, completed from reference TRBV5-1 and TRBJ2-3, reads KAGVTQTPRYLIKTRGQQVTLSCSPISGHRSVSWYQQTPGQGLQFLFEYFSETQRNKGNFPGRFSGRQFSNSRSEMNVSTLELGDSALYLCASSVDIPGSTDTQYFGPGTRLTVL.

This clonotype showed up many times. The rearrangement links TRBV2 to TRBJ2-4; D call uncertain. The germline V and J ends were trimmed by 2 bases and 5 bases, with 10 bases remaining between them. This CDR3 has 14 amino acids. Germline V lookup: CDR1 SNHLY, CDR2 FYNNEI. The CDR3 spells CASSETVVQNIQYF. CDR3 sequence (DNA): TGTGCCAGCAGTGAAACGGTTGTCCAAAACATTCAGTACTTC. Full variable domain (remainder filled in from reference TRBV2 and TRBJ2-4): EPEVTQTPSHQVTQMGQEVILRCVPISNHLYFYWYRQILGQKVEFLVSFYNNEISEKSEIFDDQFSVERPDGSNFTLKIRSTKLEDSAMYFCASSETVVQNIQYFGAGTRLSVL.

The J gene is TRBJ1-6, the V gene TRBV4-2; the D is unclear. The CDR3 spans 18 residues. V gave up 0 bases and J gave up 13 bases, with 25 bases separating them. The germline CDR1 and CDR2 sequences are LGHNA and YNFKEQ. The DNA for the CDR3 is TGTGCCAGCAGCCAAGATCGGTGGGCGGGCGGCCCGTCGGGGCCCCTCCACTTT. Translated: CASSQDRWAGGPSGPLHF.

The chain uses TRBV7-8 and TRBJ2-1; 13 bases are shared with TRBD2. Per the germline V gene, CDR1 is SGHVS and CDR2 is FQNEAQ. The CDR3 consists of 17 residues. With 3 bases clipped from V and 3 bases from J, the junction kept 5 bases outside the gene matches. The CDR3 loop reads CASSLQLAGGVYNEQFF. The CDR3 bases are TGTGCCAGCAGCTTGCAACTAGCGGGGGGGGTCTACAATGAGCAGTTCTTC.

The chain employs TRBV11-2 and TRBJ2-5; unclear D gene. The CDR3 contains 13 residues. Germline V gives CDR1 SGHAT, CDR2 FQNNGV. V shed 5 bases and J shed 5 bases, with 12 bases lying between them. In nucleotides, the CDR3 is TGTGCCAGCAGCCGGACCAGGCTCGAGACCCAGTACTTC. Amino acids: CASSRTRLETQYF.

V usage is TRBV7-3 and J usage is TRBJ2-3, with D perhaps matching TRBD2 (7 bases). Germline CDR1 reads SGHTA; CDR2 reads FQGTGA. V lost 0 bases to trimming and J lost 4 bases, with 14 bases between them. The CDR3 sequence is 16 residues long. The CDR3 DNA follows: TGTGCCAGCAGCTTAACGGGGGGGCGCTTTGCAGATACGCAGTATTTT. Amino acid sequence: CASSLTGGRFADTQYF.

This clonotype was detected only a few times. The rearrangement uses TRBV20-1 and TRBJ1-5; D remains ambiguous. This CDR3 spans 13 amino acids. V lost 7 bases and J lost 0, with 10 bases in between. Germline V gene sequence: CDR1 DFQATT, CDR2 SNEGSKA (reference sequence). DNA of the CDR3: TGCAGTGTTGGACCTTATAGCAATCAGCCCCAGCATTTT. This gives the protein CSVGPYSNQPQHF.

This clonotype was counted only a few times. The rearrangement links TRBV18 to TRBJ2-1, with unresolved D. The germline V gene has CDR1 KGHSH and CDR2 LQKENI. The CDR3 length is 12 residues. V was shortened by 2 bases and J by 7 bases, with 6 bases between the two germline ends. CDR3 nucleotides: TGTGCCAGCTCACCAGGGGTGAATGAGCAGTTCTTC. Translated: CASSPGVNEQFF.

This clonotype was recorded a few times. The rearrangement links TRBV7-2 to TRBJ2-1; D is possibly TRBD2 (5 bases). V was cut by 6 bases and J by 9 bases, with 24 bases left in between. This CDR3 spans 16 amino acids. Germline CDR1 is SGHTA and CDR2 is FQGNSA. The CDR3 loop reads CASRLLAVGGGGEQFF. For the CDR3, the DNA is TGTGCCAGCAGGTTATTGGCGGTGGGCGGTGGAGGTGAGCAGTTCTTC. Drawing the rest from reference TRBV7-2 and TRBJ2-1, the complete variable domain is GAGVSQSPSNKVTEKGKDVELRCDPISGHTALYWYRQSLGQGLEFLIYFQGNSAPDKSGLPSDRFSAERTGGSVSTLTIQRTQQEDSAVYLCASRLLAVGGGGEQFFGPGTRLTVL.

This clonotype appeared a few times. The chain couples TRBV29-1 to TRBJ1-2, with D perhaps TRBD1 (5 bases). The CDR3 totals 14 residues. Germline loops: CDR1 SQVTM, CDR2 ANQGSEA. The V gene lost 7 bases and the J gene lost 4 bases, with 19 bases spanning the gap. CDR3 DNA: TGCAGCGCACTACGGGCAGGGCGACTCTATGGCTACACCTTC. Its protein is CSALRAGRLYGYTF.

This clonotype was observed at least ten times. The chain couples TRBV20-1 to TRBJ2-5; D ambiguous. The CDR3 spans 11 residues. The germline V and J ends were trimmed by 2 bases and 4 bases, with 5 bases remaining between them. The germline gives CDR1 DFQATT, CDR2 SNEGSKA (reference sequence). CDR3 coding DNA: TGCAGTGCTAGACGTGGAGAGACCCAGTACTTC. Residues: CSARRGETQYF.

The chain couples TRBV2 to TRBJ2-4; D is ambiguous. The J call may not be correct, given that the DNA end is closer to TRBJ2-7. The germline V gene has CDR1 SNHLY and CDR2 FYNNEI. CDR3 length: 14 residues. CDR3 protein: CASSEAGTSYEQYF. In DNA form, the CDR3 reads TGTGCCAGCAGCGAGGCAGGAACATCCTACGAGCAGTACTTC.

This chain joins TRBV7-2 and TRBJ2-7; either TRBD1 or TRBD2 may fit D (6 bases each). Trimming shortened V by 1 base and J by 0 bases, and 13 bases separated the two germline ends. The CDR3 covers 16 residues. Germline CDR1 is SGHTA and CDR2 is FQGNSA. In DNA, the CDR3 is TGTGCCAGCAGCTTAGGGGGGGCAGGGAGCTCCTACGAGCAGTACTTC. Translating it yields CASSLGGAGSSYEQYF.

The genes are TRBV10-3 and TRBJ2-1; D perhaps matches TRBD1 (6 bases). The CDR3 is 14 amino acids. CDR1 is ENHRY, CDR2 SYGVKD, per germline. The germline V and J ends were trimmed by 8 bases and 0 bases, with 11 bases remaining between them. The CDR3 loop reads CAISEGGSYNEQFF. CDR3 DNA sequence: TGTGCCATCTCCGAAGGGGGCTCCTACAATGAGCAGTTCTTC.

Ten or more counts support this clonotype. V usage is TRBV5-1 and J usage is TRBJ2-7; the D gene is possibly TRBD1 (5 bases). The CDR3 consists of 14 residues. V was pared by 1 base and J by 3 bases, with 11 bases between. Germline-derived CDR1 and CDR2 are SGHRS and YFSETQ. The CDR3 DNA reads as TGCGCCAGCAGCTTGAAGGGGCCCCTCTACGAGCAGTACTTC. It translates to CASSLKGPLYEQYF.

This clonotype was detected many times. The rearrangement links TRBV3-1 to TRBJ2-1; tentatively, D is TRBD2 (7 bases). Germline V gene sequence: CDR1 LGHDT, CDR2 YNNKEL (reference sequence). The CDR3 loop spans 15 amino acids. V shed 4 bases and J shed 4 bases, with 14 bases lying between them. CDR3 residues: CASSPSRGRYNEQFF. As DNA, the CDR3 is TGTGCCAGCAGCCCATCGCGGGGGCGTTACAATGAGCAGTTCTTC.

V is TRBV20-1 and J is TRBJ2-5; 7 bases fit TRBD1. V lost 5 bases and J lost 4; bases outside the gene matches: 7. Germline V gene data show CDR1 as DFQATT and CDR2 as SNEGSKA (reference sequence). This CDR3 comprises 13 residues. This CDR3 reads CSAYTGVSETQYF. In nucleotides, the CDR3 is TGCAGTGCTTACACAGGGGTTTCAGAGACCCAGTACTTC.

The sample holds a few counts of this clonotype. The chain couples TRBV5-1 to TRBJ2-7; tentative D call: TRBD1 (5 bases). The V gene's germline CDR1 is SGHRS and CDR2 YFSETQ. This CDR3 has 14 amino acids. V was clipped by 3 bases and J by 2 bases, with 12 bases between them. The chain's CDR3 is CASSSGTGTYEQYF. The CDR3 coding sequence is TGCGCCAGCAGCTCCGGTACAGGAACCTACGAGCAGTACTTC.

This clonotype was counted ten times or more. The V and J genes are TRBV7-2 and TRBJ2-3; D uncertain. The CDR3 has 12 amino acids. V was pared by 2 bases and J by 5 bases, with 5 bases between. Germline values: CDR1 SGHTA, CDR2 FQGNSA. The CDR3 loop reads CASSLSRDTQYF. DNA of the CDR3: TGTGCCAGCAGCTTATCGAGAGATACGCAGTATTTT.

Only a few counts were recorded for this clonotype. V gene TRBV11-2 combines with J gene TRBJ1-2; no firm D call. The CDR3 contains 12 residues. V was pared by 5 bases and J by 7 bases, with 11 bases between. CDR1 SGHAT and CDR2 FQNNGV come from the germline V gene. The CDR3 DNA is TGTGCCAGCAGCCCAGTGGTGGGTGGCTACACCTTC. Its translation: CASSPVVGGYTF.

As regards this clonotype: The missing conserved phenylalanine or tryptophan at the end of this CDR3 makes a read error likely. This chain connects TRBV27 to TRBJ2-7; D not certain. This CDR3 has 11 amino acids. Looked up from germline, CDR1 is MNHEY and CDR2 is SMNVEV (reference sequence). The V and J ends lost 5 bases and 7 bases respectively, with 9 bases between them. CDR3 in DNA: TGTGCCAGCAGTACTTGTCCGGAGCAGTACCTC. It yields the protein CASSTCPEQYL.

This clonotype was counted at least ten times. The rearrangement links TRBV6-6 to TRBJ2-7; the D gene is possibly TRBD2 (5 bases). V lost 6 bases to trimming and J lost 1 base, with 13 bases between them. The CDR3 has 14 amino acids. Germline V gene lookup returns CDR1 MNHNY and CDR2 SVGAGI (reference sequence). In nucleotides, the CDR3 is TGTGCCAGCAGAACCGGAGGTGGGTCCTACGAGCAGTACTTC. It encodes CASRTGGGSYEQYF.

V usage is TRBV20-1 and J usage is TRBJ2-1; weak D call: TRBD2 (5 bases). Germline values: CDR1 DFQATT, CDR2 SNEGSKA (reference sequence). V lost 3 bases and J 4 bases, leaving 10 bases between the germline ends. CDR3 size: 13 residues. In nucleotides, the CDR3 is TGCAGTGCTAGCGGGAATACTTACAATGAGCAGTTCTTC. Translating gives CSASGNTYNEQFF.

This clonotype was counted at least ten times. V and J are TRBV7-2 and TRBJ2-3, with D uncertain. V was trimmed by 5 bases and J by 9 bases, leaving 15 bases between them. This CDR3 has 13 amino acids. The germline gives CDR1 SGHTA, CDR2 FQGNSA. The CDR3 DNA follows: TGTGCCAGCAGCCCGTGGACCCCGCGGACGCAGTATTTT. This encodes CASSPWTPRTQYF.